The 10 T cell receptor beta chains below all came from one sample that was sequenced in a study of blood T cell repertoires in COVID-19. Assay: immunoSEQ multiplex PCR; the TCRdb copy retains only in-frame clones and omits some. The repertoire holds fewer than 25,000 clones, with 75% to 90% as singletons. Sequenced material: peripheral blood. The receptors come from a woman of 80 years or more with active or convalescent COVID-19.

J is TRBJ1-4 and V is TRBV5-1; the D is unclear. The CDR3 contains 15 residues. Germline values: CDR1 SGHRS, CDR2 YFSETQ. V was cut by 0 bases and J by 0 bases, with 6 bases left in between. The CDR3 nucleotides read TGCGCCAGCAGCTTGGGGCCGACAACTAATGAAAAACTGTTTTTT. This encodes CASSLGPTTNEKLFF.

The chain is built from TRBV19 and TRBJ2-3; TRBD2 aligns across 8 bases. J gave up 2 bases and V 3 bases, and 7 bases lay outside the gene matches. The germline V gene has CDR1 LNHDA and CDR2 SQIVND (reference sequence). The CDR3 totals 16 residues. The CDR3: CASSIFGGGNTDTQYF. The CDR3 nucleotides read TGTGCCAGTAGTATTTTCGGGGGGGGGAACACAGATACGCAGTATTTT.

The CDR3 sequence: CASTGRGQPQHF. CDR3 DNA sequence: TGTGCCAGCACCGGTAGGGGTCAGCCCCAGCATTTT. This chain connects TRBV2 to TRBJ1-5; D is perhaps TRBD1 (5 bases). Trimming cost V 7 bases and J 6 bases, with 10 bases left between them. The CDR3 extends over 12 amino acids. Germline CDR1 reads SNHLY; CDR2 reads FYNNEI.

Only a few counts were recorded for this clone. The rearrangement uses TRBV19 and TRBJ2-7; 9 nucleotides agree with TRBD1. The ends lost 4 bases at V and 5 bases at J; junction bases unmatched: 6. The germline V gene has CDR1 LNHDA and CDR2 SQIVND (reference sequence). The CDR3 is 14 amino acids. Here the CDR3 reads CASSTGTGSHEQYF. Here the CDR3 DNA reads TGTGCCAGTAGTACCGGGACAGGGTCCCACGAGCAGTACTTC.

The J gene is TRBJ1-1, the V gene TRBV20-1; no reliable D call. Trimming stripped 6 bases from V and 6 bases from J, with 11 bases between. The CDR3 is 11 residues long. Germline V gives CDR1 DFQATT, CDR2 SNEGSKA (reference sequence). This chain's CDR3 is CSAGEYAEAFF. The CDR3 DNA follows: TGCAGTGCGGGAGAATACGCTGAAGCTTTCTTT.

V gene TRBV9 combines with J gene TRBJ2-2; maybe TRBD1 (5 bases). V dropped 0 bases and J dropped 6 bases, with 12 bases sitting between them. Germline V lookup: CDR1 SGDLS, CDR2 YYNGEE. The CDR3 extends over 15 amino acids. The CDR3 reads CASSVVGVRPGELFF. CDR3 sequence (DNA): TGTGCCAGCAGCGTAGTAGGGGTACGACCCGGGGAGCTGTTTTTT. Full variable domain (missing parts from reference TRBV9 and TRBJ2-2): DSGVTQTPKHLITATGQRVTLRCSPRSGDLSVYWYQQSLDQGLQFLIQYYNGEERAKGNILERFSAQQFPDLHSELNLSSLELGDSALYFCASSVVGVRPGELFFGEGSRLTVL.

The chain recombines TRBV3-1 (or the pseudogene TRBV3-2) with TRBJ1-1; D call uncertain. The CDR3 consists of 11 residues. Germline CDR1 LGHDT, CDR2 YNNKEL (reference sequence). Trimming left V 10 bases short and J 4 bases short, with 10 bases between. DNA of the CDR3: TGTGCCACCCGGTCGGGCACTGAAGCTTTCTTT. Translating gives CATRSGTEAFF.

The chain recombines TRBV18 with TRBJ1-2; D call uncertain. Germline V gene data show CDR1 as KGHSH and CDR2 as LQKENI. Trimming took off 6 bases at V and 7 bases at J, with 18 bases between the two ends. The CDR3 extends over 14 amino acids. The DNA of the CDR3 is TGTGCCAGCTCTCCCTTTTTTGGAGAGGTTGGCTACACCTTC. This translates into CASSPFFGEVGYTF.

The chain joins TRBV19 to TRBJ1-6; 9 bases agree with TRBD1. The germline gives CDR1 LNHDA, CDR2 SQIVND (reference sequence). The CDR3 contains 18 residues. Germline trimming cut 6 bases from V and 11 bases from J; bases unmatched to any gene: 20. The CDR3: CASRAGTGTFGGLTPLHF. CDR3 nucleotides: TGTGCCAGTAGGGCCGGGACAGGGACTTTCGGCGGATTGACACCCCTCCACTTT.

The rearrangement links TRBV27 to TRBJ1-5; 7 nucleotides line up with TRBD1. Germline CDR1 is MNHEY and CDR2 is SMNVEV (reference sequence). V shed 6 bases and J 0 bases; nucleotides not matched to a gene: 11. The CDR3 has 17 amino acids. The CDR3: CASRFFGTDYSNQPQHF. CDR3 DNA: TGTGCCAGCAGATTTTTCGGGACAGACTATAGCAATCAGCCCCAGCATTTT.